This record concerns one TCR beta chain sequence. Its antigen has not been determined. No clone much larger than this one lies a single base away; base qualities are absent. The sample belongs to a study of metastatic and nonmetastatic thyroid tumors (dated by TCRdb to about 2020). At the level of the whole study: Repertoires were compared across peripheral blood and tumor or nodule tissue samples from malignant and benign thyroid patients. General study outcomes and caveats: In both blood and tumor samples, TCR beta diversity was reported to be significantly higher in malignant tumors than in benign nodules.

Library method: PCR. Data came from an Illumina HiSeq 4000. High-throughput sequencing was used to profile the TCR beta-chain CDR3 region of each patient. The source study handled its data this way. The researchers built a classifier to tell apart papillary thyroid cancer patients with distant metastasis, based on CDR3 differences among clinicopathological groups. Repertoire diversity was assessed with the Shannon index, and tumor-blood repertoire similarity with the Morisita-Horn index. Using fastp trimming at Q25 and MiXCR clonotype assembly, TCRdb reanalyzed the public sequencing data and kept in-frame beta chains. These V and J calls originate from TCRdb's pipeline instead of the authors' own analysis. For this sample the table gives more than 9,500 clones, of which roughly 31% were detected only once. The top ten constitute approximately 14% of the sample. The CDR3 contains 15 residues, cysteine and phenylalanine counted. Of the read, only the CDR3 DNA is kept; its 45 bases are in frame from base 1. Via the germline V gene, CDR1 is MNHNS and CDR2 SASEGT. V is reduced by 7 bases and J by 5 bases, leaving a spacing of 18 bases between them.

Before undergoing thyroid surgery, none of the patients had been given any kind of treatment. Patient clinical samples collected from about 2011 to 2018 were retrospectively analysed using T-cell receptor beta sequencing. The chain employs TRBV6-1 and TRBJ2-1; a weak D assignment points to TRBD2 (5 bases agree). This TCR came from a male donor with papillary thyroid cancer or a benign thyroid nodule (not recorded which). Some clones in this sample may be carry-over from other donors' samples. The material sequenced was tumor tissue. The nucleotide sequence reads TGTGCCAGCACCCCGAGGTATAGAGGGCACAATGAGCAGTTCTTC. This yields the protein CASTPRYRGHNEQFF.